This T cell receptor beta chain was retrieved from a study of T cell responses to AZD1222 COVID-19 vaccine. The V end was cut by 2 bases, the J end by 1 base, with 17 bases between. The length of the CDR3 is 17 residues. From germline, CDR1 is LGHDT and CDR2 YNNKEL (reference sequence). Libraries were prepared by immunoSEQ multiplex PCR; TCRdb keeps only in-frame clonotypes and omits some of them. The sample has some 150,000 clones; around 92% are singletons. This chain connects TRBV3-1 (or the pseudogene TRBV3-2) to TRBJ1-2, with D perhaps matching TRBD1 (6 bases). The TCR was taken from an adult in good health. Specimen: peripheral blood, collected on day 0 of MenACWY control vaccination. In nucleotides, the CDR3 is TGTGCCAGCAGCCAACCAACCTTAGGGGGGCATAACTATGGCTACACCTTC. Protein: CASSQPTLGGHNYGYTF.